This T cell receptor (beta chain) was obtained from a study of blood T cells in healthy people across ages. Broader study findings: Long-lived and aged donors differed, with more naive CD4+ cells and higher diversity in the long-lived.

The CDR3 is made up of 13 amino acids. In the case of this clonotype: Antigen unknown. Germline and junction disagree at one end, which may indicate a read error.

Each donor had 8.5 to 10 milliliters of peripheral blood drawn. PCR was performed a second time for about 6 to 12 cycles using a sample-barcoded 5' primer and a J-beta primer mix. Tags on each cDNA molecule came from a template-switch adaptor with 12 random nucleotides. Sequencing yielded, for each sample, at least 3 million paired-end reads carrying CDR3. TCRdb processed the 5' RACE reads anew with MiXCR; each CDR3 protein has one entry. This sample has 1.5 million to 2 million distinct CDR3 sequences; around 50% occur once, and the top ten carry around 2.1%. Specimen: blood. This receptor was obtained from a woman in her 40s in good health. The genes are TRBV12-3 or TRBV12-4 and TRBJ2-5, with D uncertain. CDR3 amino acids: CGSSLHGRETQYF. CDR3 nucleotides: TGTGGCAGCAGTTTACATGGTAGGGAGACCCAGTACTTC.